This is a list of T cell receptor beta chains from one sample in a study of OX40 agonist ivuxolimab in advanced cancers. The repertoire was sequenced with immunoSEQ multiplex PCR; TCRdb's copy has only in-frame clones and lacks some. The table includes some 74,000 clones, roughly nine tenths detected once. The specimen comprised CD4+ or CD8+ T cells sorted from blood, sampled in a trial of the OX40 agonist ivuxolimab. Receptors originate from an adult with an advanced solid tumor such as melanoma, head and neck, liver or kidney cancer. The CDR3 runs from the conserved cysteine through the conserved F or W.

v_call cdr3_aa
TRBV19 CASSRGPGAGGSHSYEQYF
TRBV4-2 CASSTRTGQETQYF
TRBV5-8 CASSLGQGGETQYF
TRBV18 CASSPGQPLYEQYF
TRBV15 CATSRDIGGPTYEQYF
TRBV28 CASGPTLDSPLHF
TRBV19 CASSFRTSGSGTGELFF
TRBV9 CASSAGPMVWQLQETQYF
TRBV11-3 CASSLREGETQYF
TRBV18 CASRGRHYEQYF
TRBV11-2 CASSLVGGRTEAFF
TRBV11-3 CASSLATEGGQYF
TRBV15 CATSLFRTGTGRQPQHF
TRBV6-5 CASSYGTSGGENEQYF
TRBV5-1 CASSLLGSPNTEAFF
TRBV5-1 CASSHRTGGSWDEKLFF
TRBV5-4 CASSPGGAPETQYF
TRBV6-1 CASSGRQGALGYSNQPQHF
TRBV7-2 CASSSPPSTGELFF
TRBV5-8 CASSSIQGRNEKLFF
TRBV7-3 CASSSYLSTGELFF
TRBV7-9 CASSLAARVDTQYF
TRBV28 CASSLWAGLAGGSTDTQYF
TRBV9 CASSVEGQGYGYTF
TRBV19 CASTSRGPNQPQHF
TRBV27 CASSLTSGGANTQYF
TRBV9 CASSVVVRGWDNTIYF
TRBV30 CAWSVLRHGVNLDTQYF
TRBV11-3 CASSPGGGGTDTQYF
TRBV7-2 CASSFEWTGEQYF
TRBV5-1 CASSLVDDRIYEQYF
TRBV7-9 CASSLALAGAPEFF
TRBV5-6 CASSPLSRRGGHNEQFF
TRBV19 CASSIVGGQGNGYTF
TRBV28 CASSLNRETEAFF
TRBV28 CASSPGTGVNQPQHF
TRBV18 CASSPSTGVGQPQHF
TRBV7-6 CASSLSGAQEQYF